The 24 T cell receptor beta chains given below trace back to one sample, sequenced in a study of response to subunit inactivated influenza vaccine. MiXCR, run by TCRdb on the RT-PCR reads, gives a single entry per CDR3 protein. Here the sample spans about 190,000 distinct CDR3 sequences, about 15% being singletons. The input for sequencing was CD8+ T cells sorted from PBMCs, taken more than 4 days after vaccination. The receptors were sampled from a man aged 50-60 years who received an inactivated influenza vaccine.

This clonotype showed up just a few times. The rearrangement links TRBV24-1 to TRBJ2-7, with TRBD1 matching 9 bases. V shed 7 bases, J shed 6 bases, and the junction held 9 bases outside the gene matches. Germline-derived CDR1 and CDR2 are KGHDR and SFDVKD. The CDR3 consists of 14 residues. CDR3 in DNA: TGTGCCACCAGGGGGACAGGGTCAGCTCGCGAGCAGTACTTC. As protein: CATRGTGSAREQYF.

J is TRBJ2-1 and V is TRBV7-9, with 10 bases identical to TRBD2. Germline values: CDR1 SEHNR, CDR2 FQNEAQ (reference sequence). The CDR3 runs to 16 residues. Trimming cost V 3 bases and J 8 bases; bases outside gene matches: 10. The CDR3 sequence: CASSFGTSEGNHEQFF. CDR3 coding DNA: TGTGCCAGCAGCTTTGGGACTAGCGAAGGAAACCATGAGCAGTTCTTC.

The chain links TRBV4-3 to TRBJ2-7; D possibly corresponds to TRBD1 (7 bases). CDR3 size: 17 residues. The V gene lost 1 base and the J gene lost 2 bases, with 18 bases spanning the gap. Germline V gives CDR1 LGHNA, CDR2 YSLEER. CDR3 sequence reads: CASSQGLAGQKTYEQYF. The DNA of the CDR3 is TGCGCCAGCAGCCAAGGATTGGCGGGACAGAAGACCTACGAGCAGTACTTC.

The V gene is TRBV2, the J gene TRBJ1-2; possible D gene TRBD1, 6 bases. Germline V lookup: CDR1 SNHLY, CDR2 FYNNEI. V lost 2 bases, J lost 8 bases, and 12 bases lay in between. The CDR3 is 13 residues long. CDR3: CASSESTGVGYTF. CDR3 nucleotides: TGTGCCAGCAGTGAATCGACAGGCGTCGGCTACACCTTC.

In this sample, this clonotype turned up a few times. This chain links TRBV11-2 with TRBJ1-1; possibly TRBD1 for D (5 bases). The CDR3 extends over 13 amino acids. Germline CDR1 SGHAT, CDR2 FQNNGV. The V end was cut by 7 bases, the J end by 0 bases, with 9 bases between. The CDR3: CASNPGVNTEAFF. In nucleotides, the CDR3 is TGTGCCAGCAACCCGGGGGTGAACACTGAAGCTTTCTTT.

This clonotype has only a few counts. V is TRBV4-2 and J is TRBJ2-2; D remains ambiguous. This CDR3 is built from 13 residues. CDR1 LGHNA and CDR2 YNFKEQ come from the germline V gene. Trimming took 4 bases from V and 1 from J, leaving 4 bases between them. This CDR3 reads CASSLKNTGELFF. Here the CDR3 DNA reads TGTGCCAGCAGCCTCAAGAACACCGGGGAGCTGTTTTTT.

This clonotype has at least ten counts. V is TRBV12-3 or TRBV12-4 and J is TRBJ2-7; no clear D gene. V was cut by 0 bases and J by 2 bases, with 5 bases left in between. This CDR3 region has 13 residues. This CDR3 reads CASSLALTYEQYF. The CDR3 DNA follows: TGTGCCAGCAGTTTAGCGCTAACCTACGAGCAGTACTTC.

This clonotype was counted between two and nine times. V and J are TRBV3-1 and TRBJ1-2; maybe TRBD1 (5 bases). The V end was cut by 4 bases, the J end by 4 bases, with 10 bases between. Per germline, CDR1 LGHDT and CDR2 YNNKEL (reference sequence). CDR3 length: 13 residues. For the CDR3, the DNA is TGTGCCAGCAGCCCTGGCAGGGCCTATGGCTACACCTTC. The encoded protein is CASSPGRAYGYTF.

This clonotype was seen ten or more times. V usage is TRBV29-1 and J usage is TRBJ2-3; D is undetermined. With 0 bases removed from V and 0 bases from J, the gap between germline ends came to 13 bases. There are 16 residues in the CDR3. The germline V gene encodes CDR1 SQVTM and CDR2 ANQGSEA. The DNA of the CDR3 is TGCAGCGTTGAAGATCAGCTAGAAACTAGCACAGATACGCAGTATTTT. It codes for CSVEDQLETSTDTQYF.

The CDR3 bases are TGTGCCACCAGCCCATATTCCGGCAATGAGCAGTTCTTC. Translation: CATSPYSGNEQFF. This sequence joins TRBV15 and TRBJ2-1; D not resolved. Trimming shortened V by 5 bases and J by 6 bases, and 11 bases separated the two germline ends. CDR1 LNHNV and CDR2 YYDKDF come from the germline V gene (reference sequence). The CDR3 consists of 13 residues.

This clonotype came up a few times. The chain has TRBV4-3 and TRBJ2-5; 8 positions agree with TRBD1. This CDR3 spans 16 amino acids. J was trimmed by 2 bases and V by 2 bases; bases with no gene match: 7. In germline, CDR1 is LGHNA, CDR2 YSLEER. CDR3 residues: CASSQTGQEFQETQYF. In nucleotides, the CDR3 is TGCGCCAGCAGCCAAACGGGACAGGAATTTCAAGAGACCCAGTACTTC.

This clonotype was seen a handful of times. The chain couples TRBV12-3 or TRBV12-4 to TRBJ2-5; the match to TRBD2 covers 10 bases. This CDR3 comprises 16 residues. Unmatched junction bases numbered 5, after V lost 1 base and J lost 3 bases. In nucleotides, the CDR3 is TGTGCCAGCAGTTTAGTTACTAGCGGGGCCAAAGAGACCCAGTACTTC. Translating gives CASSLVTSGAKETQYF.

DNA for the CDR3: TGTGCCAGCAGCTTTAGTAGCGGCGATCAAGAGACCCAGTACTTC. This encodes CASSFSSGDQETQYF. The V gene is TRBV7-7, the J gene TRBJ2-5; perhaps TRBD2 as D (6 bases). The CDR3 is made up of 15 amino acids. CDR1 is SSHAT, CDR2 FNYEAQ, per germline (reference sequence). V was pared by 3 bases and J by 2 bases, with 13 bases between.

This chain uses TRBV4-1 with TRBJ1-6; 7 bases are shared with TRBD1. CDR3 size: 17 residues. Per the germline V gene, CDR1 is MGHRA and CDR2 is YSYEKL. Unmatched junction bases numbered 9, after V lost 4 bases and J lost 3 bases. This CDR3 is CASSPPATGDYNSPLHF. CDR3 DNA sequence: TGCGCCAGCAGCCCCCCAGCTACAGGGGACTATAATTCACCCCTCCACTTT.

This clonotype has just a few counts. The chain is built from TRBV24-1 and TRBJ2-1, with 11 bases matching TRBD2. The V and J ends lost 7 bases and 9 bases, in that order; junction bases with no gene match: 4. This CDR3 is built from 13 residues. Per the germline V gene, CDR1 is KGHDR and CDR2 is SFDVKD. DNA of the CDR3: TGTGCCACCAGCCGACTAGCGGGAATTGAGCAGTTCTTC. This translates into CATSRLAGIEQFF.

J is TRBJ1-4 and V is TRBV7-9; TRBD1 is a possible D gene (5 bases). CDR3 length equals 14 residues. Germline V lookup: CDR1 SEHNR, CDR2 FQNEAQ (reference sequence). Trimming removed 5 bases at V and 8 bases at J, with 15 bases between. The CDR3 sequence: CASSQGAAPEKLFF. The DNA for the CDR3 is TGTGCCAGCAGCCAAGGGGCAGCCCCCGAAAAACTGTTTTTT.

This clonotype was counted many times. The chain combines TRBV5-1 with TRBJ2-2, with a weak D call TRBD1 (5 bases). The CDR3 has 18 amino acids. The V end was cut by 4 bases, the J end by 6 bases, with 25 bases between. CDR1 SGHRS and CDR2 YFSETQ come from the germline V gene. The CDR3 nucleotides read TGCGCCAGCAGCCCCCTCGGGCGGACACAGGCAGTTGCCGGGGAGCTGTTTTTT. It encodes CASSPLGRTQAVAGELFF. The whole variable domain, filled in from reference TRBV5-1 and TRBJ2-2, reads KAGVTQTPRYLIKTRGQQVTLSCSPISGHRSVSWYQQTPGQGLQFLFEYFSETQRNKGNFPGRFSGRQFSNSRSEMNVSTLELGDSALYLCASSPLGRTQAVAGELFFGEGSRLTVL.

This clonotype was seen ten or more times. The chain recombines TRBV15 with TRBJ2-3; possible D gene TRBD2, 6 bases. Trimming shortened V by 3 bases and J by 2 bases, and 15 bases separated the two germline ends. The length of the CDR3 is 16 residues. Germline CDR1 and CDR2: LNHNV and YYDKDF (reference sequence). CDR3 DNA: TGTGCCACCAGCAGTTTGCGGGGCCGTAACACAGATACGCAGTATTTT. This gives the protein CATSSLRGRNTDTQYF.

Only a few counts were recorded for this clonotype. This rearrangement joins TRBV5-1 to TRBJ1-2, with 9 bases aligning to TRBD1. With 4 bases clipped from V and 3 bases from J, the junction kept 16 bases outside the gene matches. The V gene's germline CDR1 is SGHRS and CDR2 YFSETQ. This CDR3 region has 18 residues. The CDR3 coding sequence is TGCGCCAGCAGCACGACAGGGGGTAATCTTGCCCCCGACTATGGCTACACCTTC. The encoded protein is CASSTTGGNLAPDYGYTF.

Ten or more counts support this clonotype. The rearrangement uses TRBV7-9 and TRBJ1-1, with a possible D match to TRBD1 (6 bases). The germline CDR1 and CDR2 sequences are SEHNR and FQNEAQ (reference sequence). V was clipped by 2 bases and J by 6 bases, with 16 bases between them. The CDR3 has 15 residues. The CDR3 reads CASSLLQGIIAEAFF. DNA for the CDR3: TGTGCCAGCAGCTTATTGCAGGGGATCATAGCTGAAGCTTTCTTT.

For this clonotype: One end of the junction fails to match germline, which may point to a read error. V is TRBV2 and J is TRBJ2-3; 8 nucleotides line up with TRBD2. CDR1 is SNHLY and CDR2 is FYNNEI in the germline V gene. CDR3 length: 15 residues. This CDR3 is CARSDLAGYTDTQYF. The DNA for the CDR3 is TGTGCCAGAAGTGACCTAGCGGGTTACACAGATACGCAGTATTTT.

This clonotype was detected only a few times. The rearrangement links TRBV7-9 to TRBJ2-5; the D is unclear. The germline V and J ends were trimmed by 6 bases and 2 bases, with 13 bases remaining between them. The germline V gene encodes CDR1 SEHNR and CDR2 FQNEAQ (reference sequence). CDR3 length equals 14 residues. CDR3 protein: CASSSPWGQETQYF. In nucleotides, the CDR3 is TGTGCCAGCAGTTCACCTTGGGGTCAAGAGACCCAGTACTTC.

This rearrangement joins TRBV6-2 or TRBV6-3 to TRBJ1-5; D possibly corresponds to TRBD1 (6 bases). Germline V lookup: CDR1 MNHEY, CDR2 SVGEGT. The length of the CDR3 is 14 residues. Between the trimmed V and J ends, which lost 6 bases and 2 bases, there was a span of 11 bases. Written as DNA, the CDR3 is TGTGCCAGCAGCGGCAGGGGCGGCAATCAGCCCCAGCATTTT. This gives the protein CASSGRGGNQPQHF.

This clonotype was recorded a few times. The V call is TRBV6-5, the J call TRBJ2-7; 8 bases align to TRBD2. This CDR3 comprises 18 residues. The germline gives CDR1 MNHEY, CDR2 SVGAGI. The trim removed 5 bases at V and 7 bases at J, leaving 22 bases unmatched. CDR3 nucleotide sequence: TGTGCCAGCAGTCCCTCGGTGGGACTAGTAGGGGCGGGCTCGGAGCAGTACTTC. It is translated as CASSPSVGLVGAGSEQYF.